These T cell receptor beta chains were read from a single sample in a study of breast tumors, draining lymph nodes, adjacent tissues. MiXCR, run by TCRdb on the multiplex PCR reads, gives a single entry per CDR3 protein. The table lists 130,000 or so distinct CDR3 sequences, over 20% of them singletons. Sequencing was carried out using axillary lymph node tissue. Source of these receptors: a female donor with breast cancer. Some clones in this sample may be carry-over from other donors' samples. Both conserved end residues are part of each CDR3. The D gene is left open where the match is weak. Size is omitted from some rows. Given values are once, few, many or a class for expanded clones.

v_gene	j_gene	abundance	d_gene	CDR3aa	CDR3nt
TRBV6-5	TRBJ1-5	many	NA	CASSWGSNQPQHF	TGTGCCAGCAGTTGGGGAAGCAATCAGCCCCAGCATTTT
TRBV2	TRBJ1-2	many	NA	CASRTAGYTF	TGTGCCAGCAGGACGGCAGGCTACACCTTC
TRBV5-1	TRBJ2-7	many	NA	CASTPNSATYEQYF	TGCGCCAGCACCCCCAACTCCGCCACCTACGAGCAGTACTTC
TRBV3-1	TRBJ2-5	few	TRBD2	CASSDSGSQETQYF	TGTGCCAGCAGTGATAGCGGGAGTCAAGAGACCCAGTACTTC
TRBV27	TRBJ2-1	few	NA	CASSPRRASYNEQFF	TGTGCCAGCAGTCCCCGACGGGCGTCCTACAATGAGCAGTTCTTC
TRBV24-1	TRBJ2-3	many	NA	CATSGSTDTQYF	TGTGCCACCAGTGGTAGCACAGATACGCAGTATTTT
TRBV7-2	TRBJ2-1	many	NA	CASSLGRENEQFF	TGTGCCAGCAGCTTAGGCCGGGAGAATGAGCAGTTCTTC
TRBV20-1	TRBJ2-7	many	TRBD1	CSARGGQQILGEQYF	TGCAGTGCTAGAGGGGGACAGCAGATCCTCGGGGAGCAGTACTTC
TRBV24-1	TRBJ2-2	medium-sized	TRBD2	CATRTSGNTGELFF	TGTGCCACCAGGACTAGCGGGAACACCGGGGAGCTGTTTTTT
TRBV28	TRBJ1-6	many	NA	CASSQTRVNNSPLHF	TGTGCCAGCAGCCAAACCAGGGTGAATAATTCACCCCTCCACTTT
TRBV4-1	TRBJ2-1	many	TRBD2	CASSQVSRSGSGGSEQFF	TGCGCCAGCAGCCAAGTATCCCGTTCGGGGAGCGGGGGGAGTGAGCAGTTCTTC
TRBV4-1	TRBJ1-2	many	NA	CASSQDPLSFYGYTF	TGCGCCAGCAGCCAAGATCCTCTCTCCTTCTATGGCTACACCTTC
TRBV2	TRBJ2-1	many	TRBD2	CASSASGRGHEQFF	TGTGCCAGCAGTGCGAGCGGGAGGGGCCATGAGCAGTTCTTC
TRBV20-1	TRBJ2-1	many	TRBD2	CSASRSGYNEQFF	TGCAGTGCTAGTCGTAGCGGGTACAATGAGCAGTTCTTC
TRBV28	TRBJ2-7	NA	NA	CASSLGTPREQYF	TGTGCCAGCAGTTTAGGTACTCCGAGGGAGCAGTACTTC
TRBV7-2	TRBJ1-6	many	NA	CASSLDPDSPLHF	TGTGCCAGCAGCTTAGACCCGGATTCACCCCTCCACTTT
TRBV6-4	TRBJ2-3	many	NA	CASRRSAEGDTQYF	TGTGCCAGCAGAAGGTCCGCTGAGGGAGATACGCAGTATTTT
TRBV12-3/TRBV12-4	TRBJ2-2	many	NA	CASASRVGGELFF	TGTGCCAGCGCGTCGAGGGTTGGCGGGGAGCTGTTTTTT
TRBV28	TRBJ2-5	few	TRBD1	CASEPGQQETQYF	TGTGCCAGTGAGCCGGGACAGCAAGAGACCCAGTACTTC
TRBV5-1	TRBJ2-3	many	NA	CASSLMDSTDTQYF	TGCGCCAGCAGCTTGATGGACAGCACAGATACGCAGTATTTT
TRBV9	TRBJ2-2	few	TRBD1	CASRSTGGAKEGELFF	TGTGCCAGCAGATCAACAGGGGGCGCGAAGGAGGGGGAGCTGTTTTTT
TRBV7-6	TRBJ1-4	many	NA	CASSNTGFEKLFF	TGTGCCAGCAGCAACACAGGGTTTGAAAAACTGTTTTTT
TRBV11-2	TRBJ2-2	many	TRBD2	CASSLYAGGDGGELFF	TGTGCCAGCAGCTTATATGCGGGAGGGGACGGCGGGGAGCTGTTTTTT
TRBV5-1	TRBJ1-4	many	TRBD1	CASRPRTGRDEKLFF	TGCGCCAGCAGACCAAGGACAGGGAGGGATGAAAAACTGTTTTTT
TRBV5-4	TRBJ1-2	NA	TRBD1	CASSLAGGTGANYGYTF	TGTGCCAGCAGCTTGGCGGGCGGGACAGGGGCTAACTATGGCTACACCTTC
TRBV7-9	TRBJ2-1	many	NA	CASSPTGMINEQFF	TGTGCCAGCAGCCCGACCGGGATGATCAATGAGCAGTTCTTC
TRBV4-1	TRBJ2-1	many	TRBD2	CASSQEGLGVNEQFF	TGCGCCAGCAGCCAGGAGGGACTAGGGGTCAATGAGCAGTTCTTC
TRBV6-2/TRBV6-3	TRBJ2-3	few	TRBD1	CASSSIGGQGSDTQYF	TGTGCCAGCAGTTCAATCGGGGGACAGGGCTCAGATACGCAGTATTTT